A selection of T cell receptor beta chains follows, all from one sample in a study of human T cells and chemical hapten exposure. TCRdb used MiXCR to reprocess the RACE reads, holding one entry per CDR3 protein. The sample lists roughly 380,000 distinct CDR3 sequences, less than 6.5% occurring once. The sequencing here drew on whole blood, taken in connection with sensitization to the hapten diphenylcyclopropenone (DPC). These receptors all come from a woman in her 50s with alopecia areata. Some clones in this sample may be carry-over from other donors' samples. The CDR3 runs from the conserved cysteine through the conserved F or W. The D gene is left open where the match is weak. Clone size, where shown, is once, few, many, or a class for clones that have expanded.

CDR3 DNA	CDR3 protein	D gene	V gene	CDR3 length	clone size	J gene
TGTGCCAGCAGTTTCCCCCTTCGGAGCTCCTACAATGAGCAGTTCTTC	CASSFPLRSSYNEQFF	.	TRBV28	16	many	TRBJ2-1
TGCAGCGCCCCAAGGGACAGGGAAGTAGGGGGCTACACCTTC	CSAPRDREVGGYTF	TRBD1	TRBV29-1	14	.	TRBJ1-2
TGCGCCAGCAGCTCTAGCACCGGGCAGCCCCAGCATTTT	CASSSSTGQPQHF	.	TRBV5-1	13	few	TRBJ1-5
TGTGCCAGCAGCCCCCGGACGGGGTTGGACACTGAAGCTTTCTTT	CASSPRTGLDTEAFF	.	TRBV9	15	few	TRBJ1-1
TGTGCCAGCAGCCTCGGACAGGTAGAGCAGTACTTC	CASSLGQVEQYF	TRBD1	TRBV7-9	12	.	TRBJ2-7
TGTGCCAGCAGCCCCACCCCACGGGGACCGCAGTATTTT	CASSPTPRGPQYF	.	TRBV12-3/TRBV12-4	13	few	TRBJ2-3
TGCAGTGCTGGCGGGGGAGTTCACAATGAGCAGTTCTTC	CSAGGGVHNEQFF	TRBD2	TRBV20-1	13	many	TRBJ2-1
TGTGCCAGTAGTACCCTGACGGACTCACCCCTCCACTTT	CASSTLTDSPLHF	.	TRBV19	13	.	TRBJ1-6
TGTGCCAGCAAGGGAACGGACAGGGCCGCTGAAGCTTTCTTT	CASKGTDRAAEAFF	TRBD1	TRBV6-5	14	many	TRBJ1-1
TGTGCCTGGAGCTTAAGCGGGACTAGCGGGACTAAGACCCAGTACTTC	CAWSLSGTSGTKTQYF	TRBD2	TRBV30	16	few	TRBJ2-5
TGTGCCAGCAGTTATCAGGCCGATCTGCCCCAGCATTTT	CASSYQADLPQHF	.	TRBV12-3/TRBV12-4	13	few	TRBJ1-5
TGTGCCAGCAGTTTATCTGACCTCCTCCTGAACACTGAAGCTTTCTTT	CASSLSDLLLNTEAFF	.	TRBV28	16	many	TRBJ1-1
TGCAGCGCCGGCGGGGGGGTTGATGAAAAACTGTTTTTT	CSAGGGVDEKLFF	.	TRBV29-1	13	many	TRBJ1-4
TGTGCCAGCAGCTCTACATGGTCGAGTGGCTACACCTTC	CASSSTWSSGYTF	.	TRBV11-2	13	.	TRBJ1-2
TGCGCCAGCAGCAGAGGCAAAGGGGGGACCTACGAGCAGTACTTC	CASSRGKGGTYEQYF	.	TRBV4-3	15	.	TRBJ2-7
TGTGCCTGGAGTAGTTCGAACACTGAAGCTTTCTTT	CAWSSSNTEAFF	.	TRBV30	12	.	TRBJ1-1
TGTGCCAGCACCCCCTTGGCGGGGGGGTTCACCGGGGAGCTGTTTTTT	CASTPLAGGFTGELFF	TRBD2	TRBV6-6	16	many	TRBJ2-2
TGTGCCACCAGCGCTTCTAGCGGGGGGGTCAGGGAGCAGTTCTTC	CATSASSGGVREQFF	TRBD2	TRBV15	15	many	TRBJ2-1
TGTGCCAGCAGCGTAGGGGAAGGTCAGCCCCAGCATTTT	CASSVGEGQPQHF	.	TRBV9	13	many	TRBJ1-5
TGTGCCAGCAGTTTAGCCCACAACCAGCCCCAGCATTTT	CASSLAHNQPQHF	.	TRBV12-3/TRBV12-4	13	few	TRBJ1-5
TGTGCCAGCAGTTACCGGGACACTAACTATGGCTACACCTTC	CASSYRDTNYGYTF	.	TRBV6-5	14	many	TRBJ1-2
TGCGCCAGCACCACAGGGGATAACACTGAAGCTTTCTTT	CASTTGDNTEAFF	TRBD1	TRBV5-1	13	many	TRBJ1-1
TGCAGTGCTTCTGGGGGCGGGAAAACCTACGAGCAGTACTTC	CSASGGGKTYEQYF	.	TRBV20-1	14	.	TRBJ2-7
TGTGCCAGCAGCTTGGGCATTACTCAGCCCCAGCATTTT	CASSLGITQPQHF	.	TRBV5-5	13	.	TRBJ1-5
TGTGCCAGCAGCACTCTTCAGGGGATACGCACAGATACGCAGTATTTT	CASSTLQGIRTDTQYF	.	TRBV21-1	16	.	TRBJ2-3
TGTGCCAGCAGTAGGGCGGGACGTCCGAACACTGAAGCTTTCTTT	CASSRAGRPNTEAFF	.	TRBV12-3/TRBV12-4	15	.	TRBJ1-1
TGTGCCAGCAGTGCTCCCCCTTTCGGGGACAGCCGCCGAAACATTCAGTACTTC	CASSAPPFGDSRRNIQYF	TRBD1	TRBV12-3/TRBV12-4	18	many	TRBJ2-4
TGCAGCGTTGGTGACGGGGAAGGAGGGACTGAAGCTTTCTTT	CSVGDGEGGTEAFF	.	TRBV29-1	14	.	TRBJ1-1
TGCAGCGTTGTACTCGTCACTGAAGCTTTCTTT	CSVVLVTEAFF	.	TRBV29-1	11	many	TRBJ1-1
TGCGCCAACCGTAGCGGGAAAAGGTACGAGCAGTACTTC	CANRSGKRYEQYF	TRBD2	TRBV5-1	13	many	TRBJ2-7
TGTGCCAGCAGTATAGGGACAGGGGGAAACATTCAGTACTTC	CASSIGTGGNIQYF	TRBD1	TRBV6-5	14	many	TRBJ2-4
TGTGCCAGCAGTGAATTGACCTATGGCTACACCTTC	CASSELTYGYTF	.	TRBV2	12	few	TRBJ1-2
TGTGCCAGCAGCTTAGGCGGCAGGGGGGAAGAAAAACTGTTTTTT	CASSLGGRGEEKLFF	TRBD1	TRBV7-9	15	few	TRBJ1-4
TGCAGTGCTACCCTGACAGGGGGCTATGTGGGCTACACCTTC	CSATLTGGYVGYTF	TRBD1	TRBV20-1	14	few	TRBJ1-2
TGTGCCAGCAGTTTAGAGGCCAGGGGGTCAGATGGCTACACCTTC	CASSLEARGSDGYTF	TRBD1	TRBV12-3/TRBV12-4	15	.	TRBJ1-2
TGTGCCAGCAGTGACGGGCGGGGCCCCCTCGAGCAGTTCTTC	CASSDGRGPLEQFF	.	TRBV6-4	14	.	TRBJ2-1
TGCGCCAGCAGCTTGCGAAGGTCCACGGCCTTAGCTAACTATGGCTACACCTTC	CASSLRRSTALANYGYTF	.	TRBV5-1	18	.	TRBJ1-2
TGCGCCAGCAGCTTGGCCAGGGGAAACACTGAAGCTTTCTTT	CASSLARGNTEAFF	.	TRBV5-1	14	many	TRBJ1-1
TGTGCCAGCAGCCCCGCCGGGAAGGTCACTAATGAAAAACTGTTTTTT	CASSPAGKVTNEKLFF	.	TRBV12-3/TRBV12-4	16	.	TRBJ1-4
TGTGCCAGCAGCTCCCTTTACGAGCAGTACTTC	CASSSLYEQYF	.	TRBV11-2	11	many	TRBJ2-7
TGTGCCAGCAGTCGGACAGGGGAGGCACCCCTCCACTTT	CASSRTGEAPLHF	TRBD1	TRBV12-3/TRBV12-4	13	many	TRBJ1-6
TGTGCCAGCAGCCCCAACGTGATGGATACGCAGTATTTT	CASSPNVMDTQYF	.	TRBV13	13	many	TRBJ2-3
TGTGCCAGTAGTATAGTAGGGCTGGGAAACATTCAGTACTTC	CASSIVGLGNIQYF	.	TRBV19	14	many	TRBJ2-4
TGTGCCAGCAGCTTAAATGGCGGAGTTAAAGCTTTCTTT	CASSLNGGVKAFF	.	TRBV7-2	13	.	TRBJ1-1
TGTGCCTTTTCCGGGACTTCCACAGATACGCAGTATTTT	CAFSGTSTDTQYF	.	TRBV10-3	13	many	TRBJ2-3
TGTGCCAGCATTCTTGGGAGTTCCACAGATACGCAGTATTTT	CASILGSSTDTQYF	.	TRBV2	14	.	TRBJ2-3
TGTGCCAGCAGCCAAACAATCGGGACTGCGTCCGAGCAGTACTTC	CASSQTIGTASEQYF	.	TRBV7-9	15	many	TRBJ2-7